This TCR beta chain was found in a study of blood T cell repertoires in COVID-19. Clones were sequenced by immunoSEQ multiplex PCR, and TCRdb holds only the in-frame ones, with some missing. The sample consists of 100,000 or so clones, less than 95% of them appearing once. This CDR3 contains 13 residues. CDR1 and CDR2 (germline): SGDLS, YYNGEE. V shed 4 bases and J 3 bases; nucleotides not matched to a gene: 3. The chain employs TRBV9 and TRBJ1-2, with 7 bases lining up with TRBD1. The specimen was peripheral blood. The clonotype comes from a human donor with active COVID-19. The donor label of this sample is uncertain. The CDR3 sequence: CASSPGTDYGYTF. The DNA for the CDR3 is TGTGCCAGCAGCCCGGGGACAGACTATGGCTACACCTTC.